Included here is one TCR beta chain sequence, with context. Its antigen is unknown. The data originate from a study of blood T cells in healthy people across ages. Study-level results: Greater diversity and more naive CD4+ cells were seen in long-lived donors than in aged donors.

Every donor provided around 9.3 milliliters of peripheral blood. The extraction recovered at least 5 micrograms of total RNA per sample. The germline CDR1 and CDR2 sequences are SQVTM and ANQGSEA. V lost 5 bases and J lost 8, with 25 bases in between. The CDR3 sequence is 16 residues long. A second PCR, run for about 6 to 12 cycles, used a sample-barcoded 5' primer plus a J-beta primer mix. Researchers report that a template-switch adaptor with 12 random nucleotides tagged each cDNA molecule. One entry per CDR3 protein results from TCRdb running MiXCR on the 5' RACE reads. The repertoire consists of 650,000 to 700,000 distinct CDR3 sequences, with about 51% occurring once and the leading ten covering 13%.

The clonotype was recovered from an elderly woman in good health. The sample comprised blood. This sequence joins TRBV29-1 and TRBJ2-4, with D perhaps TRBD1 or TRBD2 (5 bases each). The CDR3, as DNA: TGCAGCGTTTCGGGGAAGGGGAAGGGTATTCGGGACATTCAGTACTTC. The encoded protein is CSVSGKGKGIRDIQYF.